Following are 19 T cell receptor beta chains from one sample sequenced in a study of beta chain features in type 1 diabetes (dated by TCRdb to between 2018 and 2020). Overall study outcomes, separate from this receptor: In all four CD4+ subsets, TCRB CDR3 length was moderately but significantly shorter in type 1 diabetes patients.

Receptor libraries were prepared by the immunoSEQ multiplex PCR assay. All of the isolated RNA was reverse transcribed with the High Capacity cDNA Reverse Transcription Kit, so expressed TCRB transcripts were sequenced. Imported from immuneACCESS, the table was reduced by TCRdb to in-frame sequences with V and J called. These copies leave out some clones; in studies compared against another copy, an unresolved V gene accounts for under half, and the cause of the remainder is not known. The sample includes 300,000 to 350,000 clones, with 9.3% observed a single time. The top ten clonotypes cover roughly 1% of the sample. No antigen has been assigned to these receptors. Sequencing was performed on central memory CD4+ T cells from blood. These receptor sequences come from a man younger than 45 with type 1 diabetes.

The chain carries TRBV11-2 and TRBJ1-1; D is ambiguous. Germline V gene lookup returns CDR1 SGHAT and CDR2 FQNNGV. CDR3 length: 16 residues. V lost 4 bases to trimming and J lost 1 base, with 16 bases between them. The CDR3 DNA is TGTGCCAGCAGCTCCGTTGTCCGGAGCCCGAACACTGAAGCTTTCTTT. Encoded protein: CASSSVVRSPNTEAFF.

This clone was counted at least ten times. This chain connects TRBV6-4 to TRBJ1-1; TRBD1 might be the D (6 bases). The CDR3 is made up of 14 amino acids. Trimming removed 6 bases at V and 7 bases at J, with 18 bases between. Looked up from germline, CDR1 is MRHNA and CDR2 is SNTAGT. The CDR3 nucleotides are TGTGCCAGCAGATACACAGCGTTACAGGGTGAAGCTTTCTTT. Protein: CASRYTALQGEAFF.

This clone has only a few counts. This rearrangement joins TRBV5-1 to TRBJ2-5; D gene uncertain. CDR1 and CDR2 from the germline V gene are SGHRS and YFSETQ. The CDR3 runs to 12 residues. Trimming took off 4 bases at V and 0 bases at J, with 4 bases between the two ends. CDR3 DNA sequence: TGCGCCAGCAGCGGGGACCAAGAGACCCAGTACTTC. This translates into CASSGDQETQYF.

The rearrangement uses TRBV9 and TRBJ2-3, with D maybe TRBD1 (7 bases). Trimming removed 5 bases at V and 1 base at J, with 14 bases between. CDR3 length equals 15 residues. Germline loops: CDR1 SGDLS, CDR2 YYNGEE. The CDR3 spells CASSFSRGGTDTQYF. Written as DNA, the CDR3 is TGTGCCAGCAGTTTTAGCAGGGGGGGCACAGATACGCAGTATTTT.

The V and J genes are TRBV5-1 and TRBJ1-2; 8 bases agree with TRBD1. The CDR3 runs to 15 residues. Losses at the gene ends were 4 bases for V and 2 bases for J; bases not matched to a gene: 7. CDR1 and CDR2 from the germline V gene are SGHRS and YFSETQ. The CDR3 reads CASSPTTGVNYGYTF. CDR3 nucleotide sequence: TGCGCCAGCAGCCCGACGACAGGGGTGAACTATGGCTACACCTTC.

This clone has more than one count but fewer than ten. The V call is TRBV7-2, the J call TRBJ2-5; 7 nucleotides match TRBD1. V trimming: 5 bases; J trimming: 3 bases; junction bases outside the gene matches: 6. The germline V gene encodes CDR1 SGHTA and CDR2 FQGNSA. The CDR3 has 14 amino acids. CDR3 nucleotide sequence: TGTGCCAGCAGCGTGAGTGGGACAGAAGAGACCCAGTACTTC. It is translated as CASSVSGTEETQYF.

The rearrangement links TRBV2 to TRBJ2-6; TRBD1 aligns across 7 bases. CDR1 SNHLY and CDR2 FYNNEI come from the germline V gene. The CDR3 sequence is 16 residues long. V gave up 1 base and J gave up 4 bases; unmatched junction bases: 4. CDR3 region: CASSEEGAAGANVLTF. The CDR3 DNA reads TGTGCCAGCAGTGAAGAGGGGGCGGCAGGGGCCAACGTCCTGACTTTC.

V is TRBV18 and J is TRBJ1-2, with 8 bases aligning to TRBD1. The CDR3 has 15 residues. J gave up 5 bases and V 4 bases, and 9 bases lay outside the gene matches. In germline, CDR1 is KGHSH, CDR2 LQKENI. The CDR3, as DNA: TGTGCCAGCTCACGGGGCCAGGGGGCTGAGTATGGCTACACCTTC. It is translated as CASSRGQGAEYGYTF.

Only a few counts were recorded for this clone. The chain carries TRBV10-3 and TRBJ1-3; tentatively, D is TRBD1 (5 bases). V was cut by 2 bases and J by 3 bases, with 8 bases left in between. CDR3 length: 14 residues. Germline V gene data show CDR1 as ENHRY and CDR2 as SYGVKD. For the CDR3, the DNA is TGTGCCATCAGTGAGGCAGGGATTGGAAACACCATATATTTT. This gives the protein CAISEAGIGNTIYF.

The chain is built from TRBV7-9 and TRBJ1-1, with 9 bases aligning to TRBD1. This CDR3 contains 15 residues. CDR1 SEHNR and CDR2 FQNEAQ come from the germline V gene (reference sequence). The CDR3 protein is CASQGETGGNTEAFF. The DNA for the CDR3 is TGTGCTTCACAGGGAGAGACAGGGGGTAACACTGAAGCTTTCTTT.

Comment on this clone: Other DNA sequences of this sample code for an identical CDR3. CDR3 sequence: CASSGGSEQFF. CDR3 in DNA: TGTGCCAGCAGTGGGGGGTCCGAGCAGTTCTTC. The rearrangement joins TRBV6-4 to TRBJ2-1; D might be TRBD1 or TRBD2, each matching 5 bases. The CDR3 is 11 amino acids. The V gene's germline CDR1 is MRHNA and CDR2 SNTAGT. Trimming cost V 4 bases and J 10 bases, with 8 bases left between them.

This sequence joins TRBV11-2 and TRBJ1-4; 9 bases fit TRBD1. The CDR3 spans 14 residues. V gave up 5 bases and J gave up 6 bases; unmatched junction bases: 4. Germline CDR1 and CDR2: SGHAT and FQNNGV. CDR3: CASSRDRADEKLFF. The DNA for the CDR3 is TGTGCCAGCAGCCGGGACAGGGCGGATGAAAAACTGTTTTTT. The full variable domain, rest sourced from reference TRBV11-2 and TRBJ1-4, is EAGVAQSPRYKIIEKRQSVAFWCNPISGHATLYWYQQILGQGPKLLIQFQNNGVVDDSQLPKDRFSAERLKGVDSTLKIQPAKLEDSAVYLCASSRDRADEKLFFGSGTQLSVL.

The chain employs TRBV19 and TRBJ1-1; the D is unclear. The germline V gene encodes CDR1 LNHDA and CDR2 SQIVND (reference sequence). This CDR3 region has 11 residues. Trimming removed 5 bases from V and 11 bases from J, with 12 bases in between. The CDR3 nucleotides read TGTGCCAGTAGTCGACCCCCGTTGGCTTTCTTT. Translating gives CASSRPPLAFF.

The chain links TRBV29-1 to TRBJ1-5; D gene ambiguous. Germline V gives CDR1 SQVTM, CDR2 ANQGSEA. The CDR3 loop spans 13 amino acids. Trimming stripped 4 bases from V and 0 bases from J, with 7 bases between. CDR3 sequence reads: CSVAENSNQPQHF. Here the CDR3 DNA reads TGCAGCGTTGCTGAGAATAGCAATCAGCCCCAGCATTTT.

This clone came up a few times. This chain uses TRBV6-5 with TRBJ2-1; 10 nucleotides line up with TRBD2. V lost 2 bases to trimming and J lost 6 bases; unmatched junction nucleotides: 7. Germline CDR1 and CDR2: MNHEY and SVGAGI. The CDR3 has 16 residues. The CDR3 loop reads CASSYPSAGGLNEQFF. Here the CDR3 DNA reads TGTGCCAGCAGTTACCCCTCAGCGGGGGGGCTCAATGAGCAGTTCTTC.

This clone was counted ten times or more. The chain couples TRBV5-1 to TRBJ1-1; D remains ambiguous. The V end lost 0 bases, the J end lost 7 bases, and 10 bases lay between the germline ends. CDR3 size: 13 residues. Germline V gene sequence: CDR1 SGHRS, CDR2 YFSETQ. The CDR3 DNA reads TGCGCCAGCAGCTTGGGTAGGGCCGGTGAAGCTTTCTTT. As protein: CASSLGRAGEAFF.

This clone was detected only a few times. J is TRBJ2-5 and V is TRBV6-5, with D perhaps matching TRBD1 (6 bases). The CDR3 is 14 amino acids. Germline V lookup: CDR1 MNHEY, CDR2 SVGAGI. V shed 6 bases and J shed 1 base, with 12 bases lying between them. The CDR3 DNA reads as TGTGCCAGCAGACCCCCAGGGGCCCAAGAGACCCAGTACTTC. Translating gives CASRPPGAQETQYF.

This clone was counted only a few times. J is TRBJ2-7 and V is TRBV10-3; D tentatively reads TRBD1 or TRBD2 (6 bases each). The ends were cut back, 10 bases at V and 2 bases at J, with 12 bases in the middle. Germline CDR1 reads ENHRY; CDR2 reads SYGVKD. The CDR3 is made up of 12 amino acids. The CDR3 is CASGTITYEQYF. For the CDR3, the DNA is TGTGCCAGCGGGACAATTACCTACGAGCAGTACTTC.

This clone appeared a few times. J is TRBJ1-2 and V is TRBV25-1; 7 bases are shared with TRBD1. The length of the CDR3 is 17 residues. In germline, CDR1 is MGHDK, CDR2 SYGVNS. V was pared by 4 bases and J by 5 bases, with 16 bases of the junction left unmatched. The CDR3 loop is CASSGTGSDSKGYGYTF. The CDR3 DNA reads as TGTGCCAGCAGTGGGACAGGTAGCGACTCCAAGGGGTATGGCTACACCTTC.